The T cell receptor (beta chain) described here comes from a study of CD8+ T cells in alopecia areata (dated by TCRdb to the late 2010s). Concerning the study at large: The treated patients, all with moderate-to-severe alopecia areata, were enrolled in an open-label pilot trial of oral tofacitinib given at 5 to 10 mg twice daily. TCRbeta CDR3 regions were amplified by immunoSEQ multiplex PCR using 35 Vbeta forward and 13 Jbeta reverse primers. Scalp clonality was compared among normal scalp (n=4), patchy alopecia areata scalp (n=8), and alopecia totalis/universalis scalp (n=8). Tofacitinib was given for 6 to 18 months, followed by 6 months of follow-up off drug to assess delayed response and recurrence. RNA was obtained with the PAXgene miRNA kit for fixed scalp, the miRNeasy kit for PBMCs, and the RNeasy kit for mouse skin. Patients on tofacitinib were biopsied at baseline and after 4 and 24 weeks of treatment, and several of the patients also had a later scalp biopsy. To study T cell clonal expansion in alopecia areata, the researchers applied high-throughput TCRbeta sequencing to both the C3H/HeJ mouse model and human patients. On the human side, TCRbeta sequencing was run on scalp tissue and on sorted CD4+ and CD8+ peripheral blood T cells from healthy controls and from alopecia areata patients with either patchy or totalis/universalis disease. Disease severity in treated patients was measured with the SALT score, which quantifies the percentage of affected scalp surface area. What the study reported, not specific to this receptor: Unlike mouse skin, which is dominated by gammadelta T cells, normal human skin has resident alphabeta T cells that are also sequenced, and this complicates analysis of the scalp TCR repertoire. During tofacitinib treatment, many expanded lesional clones stuck around in both scalp and blood, and this persistence may partly explain why relapse happens after treatment is stopped. Higher clonality and more expanded CD8+ clones were observed in lesional scalp than in normal scalp, particularly in alopecia totalis/universalis, a finding suggestive of antigenic drive. With tofacitinib, both scalp clonality and the number of expanded CD8+ clones among the top 100 scalp clones went down significantly. Shared TCR sequences between patients were less evident than in mice, which may be partly attributable to HLA diversity in the patient population. Because the treated cohort was small and included a single nonresponder, larger studies are needed to assess links between baseline CD8+ expansion and response.

What the time point label conveys for this sample: 4 weeks on oral tofacitinib. Sample treatment or condition, as interpreted from the label and publication: oral pan-JAK inhibitor, 5-10 mg twice daily. Peripheral blood and lesional scalp punch biopsies were obtained from patients with alopecia areata. PBMCs were isolated by density centrifugation and stained for CD3, CD4 and CD8, after which CD4+ and CD8+ T cells were sorted on a FACSAria. Points on this clone: Its cognate antigen has yet to be identified. Per-base qualities were not stored, and no clone one base away is much larger. Additional DNA sequences in this sample encode the identical CDR3.

Libraries were made using the immunoSEQ multiplex PCR assay. For TCR sequencing, RNA was extracted from every sample and reverse transcribed into cDNA to serve as template. First-strand cDNA was synthesized with SuperScript III using a 2:1 mix of oligo-dT and random hexamers. A synthetic immune receptor repertoire was used to gauge amplification bias, and whatever bias remained was removed computationally. As for the original processing: After raw reads were preprocessed to remove errors, the CDR3 was defined following IMGT conventions as running from the conserved cysteine to phenylalanine. Clonality was calculated as 1 minus Shannon entropy normalized by log2 of the number of productive unique TCRs. Scalp TCRbeta sequences were cross-referenced with sorted blood CD4 and CD8 repertoires so that the CD4 or CD8 identity of scalp clones could be inferred. TCRdb provides this immuneACCESS table in a form limited to in-frame rearrangements. Some clones are lacking; in checked studies, under half of them reflect an unresolved V gene, and why the rest are absent is not known. V and J calls and clone size follow that table, whereas D and trimming were derived from the DNA. Present in this sample are over 120,000 clones, roughly 54% of which were seen just once. In total, the top ten clones hold 15% to 20% of the sample.

V and J are truncated by 1 base and 5 bases respectively, leaving an intervening sequence of 5 bases. The CDR3 starts with the cysteine, ends with the phenylalanine, and has 12 residues. Solely the CDR3 DNA is kept, with 36 bases framed from the first base. The germline V gene (reference sequence) sets CDR1 to SEHNR and CDR2 to FQNEAQ. This receptor was taken from a human donor with alopecia areata. The sample was CD8+ T cells sorted from blood, taken at week 4, from a patient treated with tofacitinib. The chain uses TRBV7-9 and TRBJ2-5, with an unclear D gene assignment. The bases read TGTGCCAGCAGCTTAGAATCGGAGACCCAGTACTTC. The resulting protein is CASSLESETQYF.